The source of this T cell receptor (beta chain) is a study of CD8 T cells in ankylosing spondylitis. Libraries of TCR beta came from quantitative 5'-RACE with molecular barcodes. Each CDR3 protein is one row after TCRdb ran MiXCR on the 5' RACE reads. The profile shows 200,000 to 300,000 distinct CDR3 sequences, 8% to 9.5% of them singletons. This clonotype has a count of ten or more. The germline V and J ends were trimmed by 5 bases and 5 bases, with 10 bases remaining between them. CDR3 size: 14 residues. Specimen: blood, either unsorted or a sorted T cell fraction (not recorded which). The chain employs TRBV12-3 or TRBV12-4 and TRBJ1-6, with D maybe TRBD1 (5 bases). The sequence came from a male donor with ankylosing spondylitis or in good health (not recorded which). CDR3 coding DNA: TGTGCCAGCAGTGGTACAGGCAATAATTCACCCCTCCACTTT. Translating it yields CASSGTGNNSPLHF.